The entry below gives a single T cell receptor beta chain sequence along with its context. cDNA synthesis used a TRAV/TRBV-specific primer set for both chains. TCR amplification used roughly 18 PCR cycles, a constant-region primer and a V-primer adapter. TCRdb analysed the reads with MiXCR anew, one entry per CDR3 protein. The table lists 30,000 to 50,000 distinct CDR3 sequences, 31% of them singletons. The time point is: before trial treatment. The donors, trial participants, received nivolumab, ipilimumab, aspirin, low-dose cyclophosphamide and low-dose radiotherapy. This sample was included in a study of low-dose radiotherapy and immunotherapy resistance in tumors. Overall study: Individuals in Cohort 2 had 1 Gy per fraction every two weeks, adding up to 13 Gy over 26 weeks. Intravenous cyclophosphamide at 200 mg/m2 preceded radiation and immunotherapy by one day, every two weeks.

The origin of this receptor is a male donor with gallbladder cancer. The sample consisted of PBMCs, taken before treatment.

DNA of the CDR3: TGCGCCAGCAGCCCAGTAGCGGGAGTGTACGAGCAGTACTTC. Amino acids: CASSPVAGVYEQYF. The chain joins TRBV5-1 to TRBJ2-7, with 9 bases fitting TRBD2. The V gene's germline CDR1 is SGHRS and CDR2 YFSETQ. Germline trimming cut 4 bases from V and 4 bases from J; bases unmatched to any gene: 6. This CDR3 is built from 14 residues.